Here is one T cell receptor (beta chain) with its context. Its binding antigen is unknown. No base quality information exists; no much larger clone differs at one position. The intended sense of this specimen's treatment or condition label: 19 received Ad26.COV2.S at low or high dose, single or two shots; about five received placebo; per-sample allocation not given. Repertoires of vaccine and placebo recipients were sequenced from samples collected on day 63 after the first injection. In Cohort 1b, 25 to 30 adults aged 18-55 years were enrolled at a single site in Boston, USA, between 29 July and 7 August 2020. Ad26.COV2.S consisted of a replication-incompetent adenovirus type 26 vector by which a prefusion-stabilized SARS-CoV-2 spike protein from the original Wuhan strain was expressed. Trimming removed 1 base from V and 8 bases from J, leaving 25 bases between the germline ends. The CDR3 covers 18 residues, taking in both the cysteine and the phenylalanine. Only the CDR3 region is kept as DNA, spanning 54 bases read in frame from base 1. Based on the germline V gene, the CDR1 and CDR2 sequences are SGHDT and YYEEEE.

The immunoSEQ Assay was used to sequence TCRbeta CDR3 regions. After extraction, genomic DNA underwent amplification by bias-controlled multiplex PCR, followed by high-throughput sequencing. Per the source publication's procedure: To quantify the absolute abundance of every unique TCRbeta CDR3 region, sequences were collapsed and filtered. T cell fraction was estimated by normalizing TCRbeta template counts to usable DNA, which was measured by amplifying reference genes present in all nucleated cells. Repertoire TCRs were annotated as SARS-CoV-2-specific when V gene, CDR3 amino acid sequence and J gene were exactly matched to a known reactive TCR set. The reference SARS-CoV-2 TCR set was derived from MIRA and filtered for enrichment in COVID-19-positive ImmuneCODE repertoires, a step that removed public or cross-reactive TCRs. Based on the MIRA antigens, annotated TCRs were further analysed at the level of specific ORF or position within ORF. Depth was the summed frequency of annotated unique rearrangements, while breadth was defined as annotated unique rearrangements over total unique productive rearrangements. Group comparisons of TCR breadth used two-sided Wilcoxon rank-sum tests. TCRdb stores this immuneACCESS table with in-frame sequences only. Part of the clones is absent; in the studies checked, under half of the shortfall reflects unresolved V genes, and no reason is known for the rest. From that table come the V and J calls and clone size; the DNA was used to work out D and trimming. The sample table lists about 680,000 clones, 70% to 90% of them with a count of one. 1.5% of the sample rests with the top ten.

The data were taken from a study of Ad26.COV2.S vaccination and SARS-CoV-2 variants (dated by TCRdb to the early 2020s). With respect to the entire study: Donors in the vaccine arm were drawn from COV1001, a phase I-IIa trial of Ad26.COV2.S in healthy adults that was multicentre, randomized, double-blind and placebo-controlled. Ad26.COV2.S was administered intramuscularly at a dose of 5x10^10 or 1x10^11 viral particles, either as one shot or as two shots given 56 days apart. TCRbeta repertoire sequencing was used to assess the specificity and breadth of SARS-CoV-2-reactive T cell receptors after Ad26.COV2.S vaccination. The TCR-sequenced set comprised approximately 30 samples: approximately 19 Ad26.COV2.S vaccine recipients, 5 placebo recipients and 8 SARS-CoV-2 convalescent individuals. Trial participants were randomized into five groups of five: low-dose or high-dose Ad26.COV2.S given once or twice, or placebo on both occasions. Investigators did not know the trial group allocation while performing experiments and assessing outcomes. Broad study findings and their caveats: Spike-specific TCR breadth was higher in Ad26.COV2.S recipients than in placebo recipients (P = 0.0014). It was noted by the authors that total T cell responses may have been underestimated by the TCR breadth and depth analyses. Non-spike TCR breadth was comparable between vaccine and placebo recipients, consistent with the vaccine containing only spike. Substantial breadth of spike-specific CD8+ and CD4+ T cell responses was reported after vaccination. The study lacked the statistical power to compare responses across vaccine doses or regimens.

This sample comprised peripheral blood, obtained in a trial of Ad26.COV2.S vaccine versus placebo. The sequence links TRBV5-6 to TRBJ2-1; matching of 8 bases hints at TRBD2 as the D gene. This TCR came from a person aged 18-65 years who received the Ad26.COV2.S COVID-19 vaccine or a placebo. At the DNA level, the sequence is TGTGCCAGCAGCTTGATAACAGGGGTAACGGGGGGGCTGGATGAGCAGTTCTTC. Translated, it reads CASSLITGVTGGLDEQFF.